These T cell receptor beta chains were read from a single sample in a study of cytomegalovirus exposure and HLA in healthy donors. Sequenced by immunoSEQ multiplex PCR; TCRdb stores in-frame clones only, minus some. Among under 200,000 clones listed, almost 80% were seen once. Sequenced: PBMCs. All receptors come from a woman in her fifties or sixties in good health and CMV-seronegative. CDR3s leave out the opening cysteine and the closing phenylalanine or tryptophan.

J,V,CDR3
TRBJ2-3,TRBV6-5,ASRTDRGTDTQY
TRBJ2-3,TRBV7-8,ASSPQAGPSTDTQY
TRBJ1-5,TRBV25-1,ASSEKQGYQPQH
TRBJ2-1,TRBV10-3,AISEPGLGLSNEQF
TRBJ2-6,TRBV19,ASSINREYGANVLT
TRBJ1-5,TRBV28,ASRDGGRSQPQH
TRBJ1-3,TRBV27,ASISSYGNTIY
TRBJ1-2,TRBV5-4,ASSSKVEGGYGYT
TRBJ1-2,TRBV5-1,ATTTQTGGDYGYT
TRBJ2-6,TRBV27,ASSSNSGTVRSGANVLT
TRBJ2-7,TRBV27,ASSLQGALYEQY
TRBJ2-7,TRBV13,ASSFPMRRGYEQY
TRBJ2-1,TRBV28,ASLNLHGASSYNEQF
TRBJ2-7,TRBV7-8,ASSPAEYEQY